The sequence of this T cell receptor (beta chain) was determined in a study of T cells in Graves' hyperthyroidism and ophthalmopathy. The study's findings and limits: The majority of expanded thyroid clonotypes above 0.001 also appeared in blood. Ophthalmopathy, as predicted by the model, came a median 6.5 months after the prediction.

Authors of the study amplified TCR beta CDR3 regions from RNA transcripts. HTBI primers were used for first-round RT-PCR of the TCR CDR3. TCRdb reprocessed the multiplex PCR reads via MiXCR and lists one record per CDR3 protein. The data hold around 380,000 distinct CDR3 sequences, with 13% observed a single time. The CDR3 is made up of 12 amino acids. V lost 4 bases, J lost 3 bases, and 9 bases lay in between. Per germline, CDR1 SQVTM and CDR2 ANQGSEA. Only a few counts were recorded for this clonotype. Its antigen is unknown. Pregnant or lactating patients were excluded, as were those with uncontrolled infection or other autoimmune disease. Thyroid ultrasound and orbital computed tomography, with clinical symptoms and serum thyroxine and TRAb, informed diagnoses.

This chain uses TRBV29-1 with TRBJ1-2; no clear D gene. The receptor comes from a man younger than 45 with Graves' hyperthyroidism that later progressed to Graves' ophthalmopathy. Sequencing was done on a sample of blood. The CDR3: CSVAGVDYGYTF. The CDR3 DNA follows: TGCAGCGTTGCAGGCGTGGACTATGGCTACACCTTC.